One and the same sample provided the 26 T cell receptor beta chains below, sequenced in a study of control samples from healthy donors and cancer patients. Assay: immunoSEQ multiplex PCR; the TCRdb copy retains only in-frame clones and omits some. The top ten clones hold around 4% of a sample with fewer than 130,000 clones, roughly 90% of them seen once. What was sequenced was PBMCs. These receptor sequences come from a woman aged 55-70 years with lung cancer.

This chain links TRBV3-1 (or the pseudogene TRBV3-2) with TRBJ2-5, with D possibly matching TRBD1 (6 bases). The germline CDR1 and CDR2 sequences are LGHDT and YNNKEL (reference sequence). Trimming took off 0 bases at V and 9 bases at J, with 8 bases between the two ends. The CDR3 length is 12 residues. The CDR3 protein is CASSQDRGSQYF. CDR3 nucleotides: TGTGCCAGCAGCCAAGATAGGGGGTCCCAGTACTTC.

The gene calls are TRBV7-6 and TRBJ2-1, with a possible D match to TRBD1 (6 bases). The ends were cut back, 2 bases at V and 5 bases at J, with 16 bases in the middle. Germline assignment: CDR1 SGHVS and CDR2 FNYEAQ. The CDR3 extends over 16 amino acids. CDR3 region: CASSLLGRGRNNEQFF. CDR3 in DNA: TGTGCCAGCAGCTTATTGGGCAGGGGCCGTAACAATGAGCAGTTCTTC.

The chain carries TRBV11-2 and TRBJ1-6; the D gene is possibly TRBD1 (5 bases). Trimming took 2 bases from V and 5 from J, leaving 10 bases between them. Germline V gene sequence: CDR1 SGHAT, CDR2 FQNNGV. The CDR3 is 15 amino acids. In DNA, the CDR3 is TGTGCCAGCAGCTTACTTCGGGGGGATAATTCACCCCTCCACTTT. Its protein product is CASSLLRGDNSPLHF.

This clone has a single count. This chain links TRBV19 with TRBJ1-1; no firm D call. The CDR3 is made up of 13 amino acids. Germline CDR1 and CDR2: LNHDA and SQIVND (reference sequence). V lost 3 bases and J lost 3, with 8 bases in between. The CDR3 spells CASSIVMDTEAFF. The CDR3 coding sequence is TGTGCCAGTAGTATCGTAATGGACACTGAAGCTTTCTTT.

This sequence joins TRBV28 and TRBJ1-2; D is unclear. The CDR3 runs to 13 residues. The germline V gene encodes CDR1 MDHEN and CDR2 SYDVKM. V was clipped by 4 bases and J by 4 bases, with 10 bases between them. In nucleotides, the CDR3 is TGTGCCAGCAGTTCTCCCTCGGGCTATGGCTACACCTTC. This encodes CASSSPSGYGYTF.

This chain joins TRBV19 and TRBJ1-2; possibly TRBD1 for D (6 bases). Germline V CDR1 and CDR2: LNHDA, SQIVND (reference sequence). The CDR3 length is 14 residues. Trimming shortened V by 9 bases and J by 2 bases, and 16 bases separated the two germline ends. In DNA, the CDR3 is TGTGCCAGCTTCTACACAGGGAACAACTATGGCTACACCTTC. This gives the protein CASFYTGNNYGYTF.

The V gene is TRBV12-3 or TRBV12-4, the J gene TRBJ1-3; D call uncertain. The germline V and J ends were trimmed by 8 bases and 0 bases, with 8 bases remaining between them. This CDR3 contains 13 residues. The CDR3: CASEVFSGNTIYF. CDR3 in DNA: TGTGCCAGCGAGGTCTTCTCTGGAAACACCATATATTTT.

The rearrangement links TRBV5-4 to TRBJ1-6; tentatively, D is TRBD1 (6 bases). The CDR3 contains 15 residues. Germline CDR1 and CDR2: SGHNT and YYREEE (reference sequence). Trimming took 0 bases from V and 15 from J, leaving 19 bases between them. CDR3 sequence reads: CASSLDQRGDVLLHF. The CDR3 DNA reads TGTGCCAGCAGCTTGGATCAAAGGGGGGACGTTCTCCTCCACTTT.

This chain joins TRBV12-2 and TRBJ1-1. TRBV12-2 is a listed pseudogene. This CDR3 is built from 15 residues. The CDR3 protein is CASRSSGGAYTEAFF. CDR3 DNA sequence: TGTGCAAGTCGCTCCTCGGGGGGGGCCTACACTGAAGCTTTCTTT.

The CDR3 is CASSLVQPTDTQYF. The CDR3 bases are TGCGCCAGCAGCTTGGTTCAACCCACAGATACGCAGTATTTT. The chain couples TRBV5-1 to TRBJ2-3; D remains unclear. Germline V gene lookup returns CDR1 SGHRS and CDR2 YFSETQ. Trimming removed 0 bases at V and 2 bases at J, with 7 bases between. The CDR3 runs to 14 residues.

The J gene is TRBJ1-2, the V gene TRBV5-1; TRBD1 matches at 9 bases. Germline trimming cut 1 base from V and 7 bases from J; bases unmatched to any gene: 14. Germline V gives CDR1 SGHRS, CDR2 YFSETQ. The CDR3 runs to 17 residues. The CDR3 sequence is CASSLKLPGQGLRGYTF. CDR3 DNA: TGCGCCAGCAGCTTGAAGCTTCCGGGACAGGGATTACGTGGCTACACCTTC.

The chain has TRBV18 and TRBJ2-3, with D unresolved. Germline V gives CDR1 KGHSH, CDR2 LQKENI. The CDR3 has 14 amino acids. The germline V and J ends were trimmed by 0 bases and 2 bases, with 6 bases remaining between them. The DNA of the CDR3 is TGTGCCAGCTCACCACCGGCTAACACAGATACGCAGTATTTT. It codes for CASSPPANTDTQYF.

The J gene is TRBJ2-3, the V gene TRBV14; 10 bases are a match to TRBD2. Germline V gene lookup returns CDR1 SGHDN and CDR2 FVKESK. This CDR3 has 20 amino acids. Germline trimming cut 0 bases from V and 2 bases from J; bases unmatched to any gene: 14. This CDR3 reads CASSQENRASGSLITDTQYF. CDR3 nucleotides: TGTGCCAGCAGCCAAGAGAACAGGGCTAGCGGGAGCCTAATCACAGATACGCAGTATTTT.

This clone has only one observation. Other DNA sequences in the sample encode the same CDR3. The V call is TRBV5-1, the J call TRBJ2-1, with TRBD1 as a possible D gene (5 bases). The CDR3 is made up of 15 amino acids. Germline CDR1 SGHRS, CDR2 YFSETQ. V was clipped by 1 base and J by 7 bases, with 15 bases between them. The CDR3 DNA sequence: TGCGCCAGCAGCTTGAATGGTCAGGGAATGAATGAGCAGTTCTTC. Translating gives CASSLNGQGMNEQFF.

CDR3 in amino acids: CASSHRVNNEQFF. The CDR3 DNA sequence: TGTGCCAGCAGTCACAGGGTAAATAATGAGCAGTTCTTC. This chain connects TRBV5-5 to TRBJ2-1; TRBD1 is a possible D gene (6 bases). The CDR3 spans 13 residues. Trimming cost V 5 bases and J 7 bases, with 13 bases left between them. Germline CDR1 SGHKS, CDR2 YYEKEE (reference sequence).

V is TRBV6-5 and J is TRBJ1-5, with 7 bases fitting TRBD1. The junction had 8 bases not matched to a gene; V was cut back by 4 bases and J by 5 bases. The germline V gene encodes CDR1 MNHEY and CDR2 SVGAGI. CDR3 size: 15 residues. CDR3 in DNA: TGTGCCAGCAGTTTGACAGGGAAGGGGCATCAGCCCCAGCATTTT. Translated: CASSLTGKGHQPQHF.

The genes are TRBV5-1 and TRBJ1-1, with D hard to call. Germline CDR1 SGHRS, CDR2 YFSETQ. This CDR3 comprises 13 residues. V lost 0 bases to trimming and J lost 1 base, with 4 bases between them. The DNA of the CDR3 is TGCGCCAGCAGCTTGGACAGGAACACTGAAGCTTTCTTT. This gives the protein CASSLDRNTEAFF.

This clone was observed a single time. CDR3 in amino acids: CASSLQGDAYEQYF. The CDR3 DNA follows: TGTGCCAGCAGCCTACAGGGGGACGCCTACGAGCAGTACTTC. This rearrangement joins TRBV14 to TRBJ2-7, with TRBD1 matching 8 bases. The CDR3 covers 14 residues. With 4 bases clipped from V and 2 bases from J, the junction kept 4 bases outside the gene matches. Germline CDR1 and CDR2: SGHDN and FVKESK.

This chain connects TRBV3-1 (or the pseudogene TRBV3-2) to TRBJ1-2; D is perhaps TRBD1 (6 bases). The germline V gene has CDR1 LGHDT and CDR2 YNNKEL (reference sequence). The CDR3 extends over 15 amino acids. The ends were cut back, 1 base at V and 7 bases at J, with 16 bases in the middle. This CDR3 is CASSQGRGVVSGYTF. In nucleotides, the CDR3 is TGTGCCAGCAGCCAAGGAAGGGGGGTGGTATCTGGCTACACCTTC.

CDR3 nucleotide sequence: TGTGCCAGCCGTTCTACGCGGGGAGGAGAGACCCAGTACTTC. Translation gives CASRSTRGGETQYF. The chain is built from TRBV7-2 and TRBJ2-5; TRBD2 is a possible D gene (6 bases). The CDR3 runs to 14 residues. The ends were cut back, 8 bases at V and 4 bases at J, with 17 bases in the middle. Looked up from germline, CDR1 is SGHTA and CDR2 is FQGNSA.

This sequence joins TRBV6-2 or TRBV6-3 and TRBJ2-7; possibly TRBD1 for D (6 bases). CDR1 is MNHEY and CDR2 is SVGEGT in the germline V gene. The V and J ends lost 2 bases and 6 bases respectively, with 20 bases between them. CDR3 length: 16 amino acids. The chain's CDR3 is CASSYHMRDTFFEQYF. CDR3 bases: TGTGCCAGCAGTTACCACATGAGGGACACTTTCTTCGAGCAGTACTTC.

The chain joins TRBV3-1 (or the pseudogene TRBV3-2) to TRBJ2-2; tentatively, D is TRBD1 (6 bases). The CDR3 loop spans 17 amino acids. Germline lookup yields CDR1 LGHDT and CDR2 YNNKEL (reference sequence). V dropped 0 bases and J dropped 1 base, with 12 bases sitting between them. CDR3 loop: CASSQEFETGNTGELFF. CDR3 nucleotide sequence: TGTGCCAGCAGCCAAGAATTCGAGACAGGGAACACCGGGGAGCTGTTTTTT.

The V call is TRBV5-1, the J call TRBJ2-1, with 12 bases aligning to TRBD2. CDR1 is SGHRS, CDR2 YFSETQ, per germline. J was trimmed by 6 bases and V by 1 base; bases with no gene match: 5. The CDR3 runs to 16 residues. The CDR3 DNA reads TGCGCCAGCAGCTTGAGGACTAGCGGGACGGGCAATGAGCAGTTCTTC. It specifies CASSLRTSGTGNEQFF.

The CDR3 reads CASSLGGGGNQPQHF. For the CDR3, the DNA is TGTGCCAGCAGCTTAGGCGGGGGAGGCAATCAGCCCCAGCATTTT. The V and J genes are TRBV7-9 and TRBJ1-5, with TRBD1 as a possible D gene (5 bases). Deletions cut 1 base from V and 2 bases from J, with 9 bases between. This CDR3 spans 15 amino acids. From germline, CDR1 is SEHNR and CDR2 FQNEAQ (reference sequence).

V gene TRBV4-3 combines with J gene TRBJ1-1; weak D call: TRBD1 (5 bases). The CDR3 sequence is 15 residues long. Per germline, CDR1 LGHNA and CDR2 YSLEER. Trimming pared 1 base from V and 1 base from J, leaving 10 bases between. CDR3 loop: CASSQAGQGNTEAFF. For the CDR3, the DNA is TGCGCCAGCAGCCAAGCTGGCCAGGGGAACACTGAAGCTTTCTTT.

Concerning this clone: The DNA is omitted, as the CDR3 cannot be located on it reliably, and the CDR3 follows TCRdb's listing. The rearrangement joins TRBV6-2 or TRBV6-3 to TRBJ1-2. The CDR3 is 12 residues long, counting both termini. The V gene's germline CDR1 is MNHEY and CDR2 SVGEGT. The CDR3: CASSSSLYGYTF.